This TCR beta chain was recorded in a study of T cell repertoires in cytomegalovirus infection. TCRdb recomputed calls from the reads with MiXCR, one row per CDR3 protein. The table records about 770,000 distinct CDR3 sequences, 25% to 30% of them present only once. The germline gives CDR1 SGHRS, CDR2 YFSETQ. Trimming took 4 bases from V and 3 from J; bases not matched to a gene: 11. CDR3 size: 16 residues. Points on this clonotype: The antigen is not known.

V and J are TRBV5-1 and TRBJ2-3; 7 nucleotides align to TRBD2. Sample: cultured CD8+ T cells from PBMCs, taken from culture after CMV antigen stimulation. The clonotype originates from a human donor in good health (CMV status not recorded). Some clones in this sample may be carry-over from other donors' samples. The CDR3, as DNA: TGCGCCAGCAGCCCTGGGGAAGCGGGGTATACAGATACGCAGTATTTT. Translation gives CASSPGEAGYTDTQYF.